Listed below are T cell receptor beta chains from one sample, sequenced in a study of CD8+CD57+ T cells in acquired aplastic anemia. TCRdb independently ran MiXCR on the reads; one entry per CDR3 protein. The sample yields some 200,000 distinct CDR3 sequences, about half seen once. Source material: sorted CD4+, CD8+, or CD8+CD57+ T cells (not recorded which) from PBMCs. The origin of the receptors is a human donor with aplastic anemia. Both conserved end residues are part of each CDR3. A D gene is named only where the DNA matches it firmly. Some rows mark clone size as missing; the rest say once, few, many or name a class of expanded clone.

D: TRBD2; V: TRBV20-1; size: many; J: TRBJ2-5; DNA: TGCAGTGCTAGAGTTGAAGCTAGCGGGGACCAAGAGACCCAGTACTTC; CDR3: CSARVEASGDQETQYF
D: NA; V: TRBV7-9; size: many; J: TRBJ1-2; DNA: TGTGCCAGCAGCTCACCGGGACGGCTTAACTATGGCTACACCTTC; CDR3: CASSSPGRLNYGYTF
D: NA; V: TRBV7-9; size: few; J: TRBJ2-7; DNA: TGTGCCAGCAGCAAACCGGGCTCCTGGGAGCAGTACTTC; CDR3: CASSKPGSWEQYF
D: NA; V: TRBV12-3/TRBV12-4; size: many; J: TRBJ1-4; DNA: TGTGCCAGCGCGGTGATTGGAGGAAAACTGTTTTTT; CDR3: CASAVIGGKLFF
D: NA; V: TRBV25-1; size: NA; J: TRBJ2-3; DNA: TGTGCCAGCAGTGAGGCGGTTCTGGGTACGCAGTATTTT; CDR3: CASSEAVLGTQYF
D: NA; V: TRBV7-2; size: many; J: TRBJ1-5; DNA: TGTGCCAGCGCCTCGTCGGGCCAGCCCCAGCATTTT; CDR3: CASASSGQPQHF
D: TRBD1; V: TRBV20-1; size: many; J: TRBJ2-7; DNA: TGCAGTGCTAGGCCCCGGACAGGGCCACCTAGCGAGCAGTACTTC; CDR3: CSARPRTGPPSEQYF
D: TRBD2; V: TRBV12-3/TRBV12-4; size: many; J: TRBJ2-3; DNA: TGTGCCAGCAGGCGTATCCTTGGAGCGGGGGGGCGCACAGATACGCAGTATTTT; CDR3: CASRRILGAGGRTDTQYF
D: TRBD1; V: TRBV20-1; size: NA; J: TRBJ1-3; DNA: TGCAGTGCTAGGGGGGGACAGGGGGCAGGTAACACCATATATTTT; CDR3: CSARGGQGAGNTIYF
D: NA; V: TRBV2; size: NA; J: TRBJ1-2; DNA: TGTGCCAGCAGTCCCGGGACGCACGGCTACACCTTC; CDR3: CASSPGTHGYTF
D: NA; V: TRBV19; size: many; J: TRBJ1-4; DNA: TGTGCCAGTAGTATAAGGGACCGCGCAACTAATGAAAAACTGTTTTTT; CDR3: CASSIRDRATNEKLFF
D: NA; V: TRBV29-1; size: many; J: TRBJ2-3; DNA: TGCAGCGTTCCTTCCCCGGGTCAGAACACAGATACGCAGTATTTT; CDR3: CSVPSPGQNTDTQYF
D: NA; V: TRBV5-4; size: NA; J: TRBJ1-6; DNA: TGTGCCAGCAGCCCCGGAGGCGGGGGGATGGATTCACCCCTCCACTTT; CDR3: CASSPGGGGMDSPLHF
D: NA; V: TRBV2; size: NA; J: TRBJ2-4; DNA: TGTGCCGGCAGTACCGACGGGGAGGCGGCTAACATTCAGTACTTC; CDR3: CAGSTDGEAANIQYF
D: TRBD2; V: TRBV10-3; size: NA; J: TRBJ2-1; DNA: TGTGCCATCAGTGCGGGGGGGCTAGCGGGGGCCAAAAACAATGAGCAGTTCTTC; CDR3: CAISAGGLAGAKNNEQFF
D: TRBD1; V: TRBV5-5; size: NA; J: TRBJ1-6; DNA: TGTGCCAGCAGCTGGCAGGGGGCTGGTAATTCACCCCTCCACTTT; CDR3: CASSWQGAGNSPLHF
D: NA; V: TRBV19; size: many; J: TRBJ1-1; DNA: TGTGCCAGTAGGGCAACCGGGATAACTGAAGCTTTCTTT; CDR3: CASRATGITEAFF
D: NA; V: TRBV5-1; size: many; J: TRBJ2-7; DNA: TGCGCCAGCGGAGGTTCCCCAGGTGTACCAGGCGAGCAGTACTTC; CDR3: CASGGSPGVPGEQYF
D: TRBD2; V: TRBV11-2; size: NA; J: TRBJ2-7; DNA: TGTGCCAGCAGCTCTGGCAAAGCTCGCGGGAGCTCCTACGAGCAGTACTTC; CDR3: CASSSGKARGSSYEQYF
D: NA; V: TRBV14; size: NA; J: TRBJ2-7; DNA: TGTGCCAGCAGCAGCGGGCCATCTAGCTCCTACGAGCAGTACTTC; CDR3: CASSSGPSSSYEQYF
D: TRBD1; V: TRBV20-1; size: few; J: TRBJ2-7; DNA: TGCAGTGCTAGAAACCCGGGACAGGGATGGGTGACCGAGCAGTACTTC; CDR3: CSARNPGQGWVTEQYF
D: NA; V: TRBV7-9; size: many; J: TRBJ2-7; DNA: TGTGCCAGCAGCTATTCGGGGACCTCCTACGAGCAGTACTTC; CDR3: CASSYSGTSYEQYF
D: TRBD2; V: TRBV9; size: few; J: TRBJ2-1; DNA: TGTGCCAGCAGCACCGGGACTAGTCAGTTCTTC; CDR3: CASSTGTSQFF
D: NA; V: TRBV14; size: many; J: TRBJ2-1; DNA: TGTGCCAGCAGCCAGAGGACGGCAAATGAGCAGTTCTTC; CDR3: CASSQRTANEQFF
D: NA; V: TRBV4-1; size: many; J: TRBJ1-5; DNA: TGCGCCAGCAGCCAAGATTGGGGAGGAGAGAATCAGCCCCAGCATTTT; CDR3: CASSQDWGGENQPQHF